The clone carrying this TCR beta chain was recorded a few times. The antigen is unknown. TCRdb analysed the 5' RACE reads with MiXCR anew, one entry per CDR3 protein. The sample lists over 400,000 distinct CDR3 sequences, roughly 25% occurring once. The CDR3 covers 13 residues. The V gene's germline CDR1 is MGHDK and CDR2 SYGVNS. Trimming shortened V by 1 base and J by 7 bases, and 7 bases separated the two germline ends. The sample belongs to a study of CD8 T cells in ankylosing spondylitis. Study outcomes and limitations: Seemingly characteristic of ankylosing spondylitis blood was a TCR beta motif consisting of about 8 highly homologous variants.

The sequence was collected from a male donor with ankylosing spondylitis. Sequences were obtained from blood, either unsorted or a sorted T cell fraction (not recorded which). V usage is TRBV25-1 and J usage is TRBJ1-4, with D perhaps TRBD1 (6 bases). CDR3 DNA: TGTGCCAGCAGTGAATTCAGGGGTGAAAAACTGTTTTTT. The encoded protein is CASSEFRGEKLFF.